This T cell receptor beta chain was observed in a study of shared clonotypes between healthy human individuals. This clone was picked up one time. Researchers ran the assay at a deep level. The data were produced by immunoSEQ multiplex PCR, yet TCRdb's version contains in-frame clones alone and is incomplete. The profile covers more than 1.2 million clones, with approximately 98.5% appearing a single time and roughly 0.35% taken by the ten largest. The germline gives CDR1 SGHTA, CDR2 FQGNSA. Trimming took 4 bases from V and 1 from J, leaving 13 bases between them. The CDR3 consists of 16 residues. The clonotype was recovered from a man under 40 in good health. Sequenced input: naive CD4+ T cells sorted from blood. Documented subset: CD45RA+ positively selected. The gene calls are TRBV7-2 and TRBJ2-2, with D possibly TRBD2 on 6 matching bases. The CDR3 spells CASSSQGTWNTGELFF. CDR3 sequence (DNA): TGTGCCAGCAGCTCGCAAGGGACTTGGAACACCGGGGAGCTGTTTTTT. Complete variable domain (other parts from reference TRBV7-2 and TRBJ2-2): GAGVSQSPSNKVTEKGKDVELRCDPISGHTALYWYRQSLGQGLEFLIYFQGNSAPDKSGLPSDRFSAERTGGSVSTLTIQRTQQEDSAVYLCASSSQGTWNTGELFFGEGSRLTVL.